One and the same sample provided the 24 T cell receptor beta chains below, sequenced in a study of shared clonotypes between healthy human individuals. Assay: immunoSEQ multiplex PCR; the TCRdb copy retains only in-frame clones and omits some. The table includes 2 million to 2.5 million clones, approximately 96% detected once. The specimen sequenced was naive CD4+ T cells sorted from blood. Sample subset: CD45RA+ positively selected. The receptors stem from a man younger than 30 in good health.

This clone was recorded only once. V and J are TRBV5-4 and TRBJ2-3; D is ambiguous. CDR1 SGHNT and CDR2 YYREEE come from the germline V gene (reference sequence). The CDR3 runs to 14 residues. Trimming cost V 8 bases and J 2 bases, with 15 bases left between them. The CDR3 DNA sequence: TGTGCCAGACCCAGACGTCAATTCACAGATACGCAGTATTTT. This translates into CARPRRQFTDTQYF.

The chain links TRBV6-6 to TRBJ2-2; possibly TRBD1 for D (5 bases). The germline V gene has CDR1 MNHNY and CDR2 SVGAGI (reference sequence). Deletions cut 0 bases from V and 6 bases from J, with 14 bases between. The CDR3 extends over 16 amino acids. The CDR3 reads CASSYSGPAGSGELFF. CDR3 in DNA: TGTGCCAGCAGTTACTCGGGCCCCGCAGGGTCCGGGGAGCTGTTTTTT.

The chain uses TRBV18 and TRBJ2-5; D gene uncertain. Germline V gene lookup returns CDR1 KGHSH and CDR2 LQKENI. CDR3 length: 14 amino acids. V was cut by 4 bases and J by 3 bases, with 12 bases left in between. DNA of the CDR3: TGTGCCAGCTCACGCAACAGCGCGAAAGAGACCCAGTACTTC. It codes for CASSRNSAKETQYF.

The CDR3 DNA follows: TGTGCCAGCAGCCCTCTAGAGGGGCGCTCCTACAATGAGCAGTTCTTC. Its protein is CASSPLEGRSYNEQFF. This chain uses TRBV7-9 with TRBJ2-1; possibly TRBD1 or TRBD2 for D (5 bases each). This CDR3 spans 16 amino acids. The germline V gene has CDR1 SEHNR and CDR2 FQNEAQ (reference sequence). V was pared by 5 bases and J by 0 bases, with 14 bases between.

V usage is TRBV11-3 and J usage is TRBJ1-1; no clear D gene. CDR1 and CDR2 from the germline V gene are SGHNT and YENEEA. This CDR3 is 14 amino acids long. V lost 0 bases and J lost 0, with 5 bases in between. DNA of the CDR3: TGTGCCAGCAGCTTAGACGGCTTGAACACTGAAGCTTTCTTT. Amino acid sequence: CASSLDGLNTEAFF. Filled out from reference TRBV11-3 and TRBJ1-1, the complete variable domain reads EAGVVQSPRYKIIEKKQPVAFWCNPISGHNTLYWYLQNLGQGPELLIRYENEEAVDDSQLPKDRFSAERLKGVDSTLKIQPAELGDSAVYLCASSLDGLNTEAFFGQGTRLTVV.

V usage is TRBV6-1 and J usage is TRBJ1-5; D perhaps matches TRBD1 (6 bases). Trimming cost V 3 bases and J 7 bases, with 10 bases left between them. From germline, CDR1 is MNHNS and CDR2 SASEGT. The CDR3 spans 13 residues. CDR3 region: CASSDEGEQPQHF. CDR3 coding DNA: TGTGCCAGCAGTGACGAGGGGGAGCAGCCCCAGCATTTT.

About this clone: Relative to the germline gene, one junction end is altered; a read error may explain this. The gene calls are TRBV20-1 and TRBJ2-1; D unclear. Germline CDR1 DFQATT, CDR2 SNEGSKA (reference sequence). CDR3 size: 10 residues. This CDR3 reads CGSIFNQQFF. CDR3 bases: TGCGGATCGATATTCAATCAGCAGTTCTTC.

The CDR3 nucleotides are TGTGCCAGTAGTATTCGGGGGGCCCCTAGGTATCAGCATTTT. Protein sequence: CASSIRGAPRYQHF. The V and J genes are TRBV19 and TRBJ1-5; D might be TRBD1 (6 bases). V was clipped by 3 bases and J by 13 bases, with 19 bases between them. The CDR3 contains 14 residues. The germline V gene encodes CDR1 LNHDA and CDR2 SQIVND (reference sequence).

As to this clone: The CDR3 does not close with the conserved phenylalanine or tryptophan, likely indicating a read error. It is unclear where the CDR3 begins or ends on the DNA, so no DNA is shown, and the CDR3 is as TCRdb lists it. This chain joins TRBV4-3 and TRBJ1-1. The CDR3 extends over 15 residues, inclusive of both ends. Germline V gene sequence: CDR1 LGHNA, CDR2 YSLEER. CDR3 protein: CASSQEGAGEGPGRL.

This clone came up once. The same CDR3 is also encoded by other DNA sequences in this sample. V and J are TRBV4-3 and TRBJ2-2, with a tentative D call TRBD2 (6 bases). CDR1 and CDR2 (germline): LGHNA, YSLEER. V lost 0 bases and J 5 bases, leaving 7 bases between the germline ends. CDR3 size: 14 residues. CDR3 loop: CASSQEAGTGELFF. The CDR3 coding sequence is TGCGCCAGCAGCCAAGAGGCGGGAACCGGGGAGCTGTTTTTT.

The V and J genes are TRBV5-6 and TRBJ1-5; tentative D call: TRBD1 (5 bases). CDR3 length: 15 residues. Germline values: CDR1 SGHDT, CDR2 YYEEEE. V shed 4 bases and J shed 4 bases, with 15 bases lying between them. The CDR3 DNA reads TGTGCCAGCAGCAGCGAATGGCAGGGAAATCAGCCCCAGCATTTT. It is translated as CASSSEWQGNQPQHF.

This clone was recorded only once. CDR3 in DNA: TGTGCCAGCAGCTTGATCGCTAGCGGTCCCTACGAGCAGTACTTC. Translation: CASSLIASGPYEQYF. The rearrangement joins TRBV7-9 to TRBJ2-7, with 7 positions matching TRBD2. There are 15 residues in the CDR3. Germline V lookup: CDR1 SEHNR, CDR2 FQNEAQ (reference sequence). Trimming cost V 3 bases and J 2 bases; bases outside gene matches: 7.

The rearrangement joins TRBV9 to TRBJ1-2; D gene uncertain. This CDR3 contains 13 residues. Trimming removed 0 bases from V and 4 bases from J, with 7 bases in between. Germline loops: CDR1 SGDLS, CDR2 YYNGEE. In DNA, the CDR3 is TGTGCCAGCAGCGTAGGTCCCGCCTATGGCTACACCTTC. Protein product: CASSVGPAYGYTF.

The V and J genes are TRBV2 and TRBJ1-1, with D hard to call. Per the germline V gene, CDR1 is SNHLY and CDR2 is FYNNEI. The V end lost 2 bases, the J end lost 6 bases, and 10 bases lay between the germline ends. The CDR3 runs to 13 residues. DNA for the CDR3: TGTGCCAGCAGTGAAATTGGAGGGTCTGAAGCTTTCTTT. This translates into CASSEIGGSEAFF.

J is TRBJ2-6 and V is TRBV5-1, with TRBD1 as a possible D gene (5 bases). Germline V lookup: CDR1 SGHRS, CDR2 YFSETQ. This CDR3 has 20 residues. Deletions cut 1 base from V and 0 bases from J, with 20 bases between. The CDR3 coding sequence is TGCGCCAGCAGCTTGAGAGGTCAGAGTCAGGGTTTCTCTGGGGCCAACGTCCTGACTTTC. Encoded protein: CASSLRGQSQGFSGANVLTF.

To note about this clone: Compared with germline, one end of the junction differs, possibly owing to a read error. The chain carries TRBV7-7 and TRBJ1-1; no firm D call. Germline CDR1 is SSHAT and CDR2 is FNYEAQ (reference sequence). The CDR3 contains 11 residues. CDR3 loop: CASSVRTEAFF. CDR3 DNA sequence: TGTGCTAGCAGCGTTAGGACTGAAGCTTTCTTT.

The chain links TRBV6-6 to TRBJ1-3; 7 nucleotides agree with TRBD1. The V segment lost 6 bases and the J segment 6 bases; nucleotides outside the gene matches: 5. The germline CDR1 and CDR2 sequences are MNHNY and SVGAGI (reference sequence). The CDR3 has 13 amino acids. The CDR3 here is CASRTGTPNTIYF. Written as DNA, the CDR3 is TGTGCCAGCAGGACAGGGACACCAAACACCATATATTTT.

V and J are TRBV18 and TRBJ1-2, with D possibly TRBD1 on 5 matching bases. V lost 2 bases to trimming and J lost 8 bases, with 21 bases between them. This CDR3 spans 16 amino acids. Germline V gene lookup returns CDR1 KGHSH and CDR2 LQKENI. CDR3 bases: TGTGCCAGCTCACCAGAGGCTGGACACACCGCGGGAGGCTACACCTTC. This codes for CASSPEAGHTAGGYTF.

V usage is TRBV19 and J usage is TRBJ1-2; D possibly corresponds to TRBD1 (6 bases). This CDR3 region has 15 residues. Trimming left V 3 bases short and J 8 bases short, with 19 bases between. Germline lookup yields CDR1 LNHDA and CDR2 SQIVND (reference sequence). For the CDR3, the DNA is TGTGCCAGTAGTATTAGGACAGCGACTCCGACGGGCTACACCTTC. This codes for CASSIRTATPTGYTF.

The genes are TRBV7-9 and TRBJ2-6, with D perhaps being TRBD1 or TRBD2 (5 bases each). Germline-derived CDR1 and CDR2 are SEHNR and FQNEAQ (reference sequence). The germline V and J ends were trimmed by 4 bases and 0 bases, with 19 bases remaining between them. This CDR3 spans 19 amino acids. CDR3 protein: CASSWGLADRSSGANVLTF. DNA for the CDR3: TGTGCCAGCAGCTGGGGGTTAGCCGACAGAAGCTCTGGGGCCAACGTCCTGACTTTC.

The chain couples TRBV19 to TRBJ1-5, with unresolved D. The CDR3 runs to 16 residues. Trimming stripped 3 bases from V and 0 bases from J, with 12 bases between. Germline V CDR1 and CDR2: LNHDA, SQIVND (reference sequence). The DNA of the CDR3 is TGTGCCAGTAGTATTGGGGTGCCTTATAGCAATCAGCCCCAGCATTTT. Amino acids: CASSIGVPYSNQPQHF. Together with reference TRBV19 and TRBJ1-5, the CDR3 gives the full variable domain: DGGITQSPKYLFRKEGQNVTLSCEQNLNHDAMYWYRQDPGQGLRLIYYSQIVNDFQKGDIAEGYSVSREKKESFPLTVTSAQKNPTAFYLCASSIGVPYSNQPQHFGDGTRLSIL.

The V gene is TRBV28, the J gene TRBJ2-2; 11 bases are a match to TRBD1. In germline, CDR1 is MDHEN, CDR2 SYDVKM. The CDR3 contains 15 residues. V gave up 7 bases and J gave up 4 bases; unmatched junction bases: 5. As DNA, the CDR3 is TGTGCCAGCACCACGGACAGGGGGCGCACCGGGGAGCTGTTTTTT. It is translated as CASTTDRGRTGELFF. Complete variable domain (other parts from reference TRBV28 and TRBJ2-2): DVKVTQSSRYLVKRTGEKVFLECVQDMDHENMFWYRQDPGLGLRLIYFSYDVKMKEKGDIPEGYSVSREKKERFSLILESASTNQTSMYLCASTTDRGRTGELFFGEGSRLTVL.

The CDR3 spells CASSSGTDTDTQYF. The CDR3 region has the DNA TGTGCCAGCAGTTCCGGGACAGACACAGATACGCAGTATTTT. The rearrangement links TRBV5-4 to TRBJ2-3, with 7 nucleotides matching TRBD1. This CDR3 region has 14 residues. The germline CDR1 and CDR2 sequences are SGHNT and YYREEE (reference sequence). V shed 5 bases, J shed 2 bases, and the junction held 5 bases outside the gene matches.

V and J are TRBV16 and TRBJ2-7; D ambiguous. From germline, CDR1 is KGHSY and CDR2 FQNENV. The CDR3 totals 16 residues. V gave up 2 bases and J gave up 5 bases, with 19 bases separating them. As DNA, the CDR3 is TGTGCCAGCAGCCAAGGGTTCGGGCCTCGGTGGCACGAGCAGTACTTC. This encodes CASSQGFGPRWHEQYF.